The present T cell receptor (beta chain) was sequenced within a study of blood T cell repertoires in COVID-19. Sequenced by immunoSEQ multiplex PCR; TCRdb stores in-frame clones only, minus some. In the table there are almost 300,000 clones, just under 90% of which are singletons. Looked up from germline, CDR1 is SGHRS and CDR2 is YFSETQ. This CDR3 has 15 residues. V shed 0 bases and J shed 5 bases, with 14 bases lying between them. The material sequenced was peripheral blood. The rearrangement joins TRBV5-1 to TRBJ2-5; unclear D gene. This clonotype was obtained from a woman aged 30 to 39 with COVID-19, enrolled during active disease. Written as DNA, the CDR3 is TGCGCCAGCAGCTTGGGAGCTCCGGGTAGGGAGACCCAGTACTTC. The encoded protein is CASSLGAPGRETQYF.